The 26 T cell receptor beta chains in this list originate from one sample, sequenced in a study of blood T cells in healthy people across ages. The use of a sample-barcoded 5' primer and a J-beta primer mix characterized a second PCR of roughly 6 to 12 cycles. TCRdb passed the 5' RACE reads through MiXCR, listing each CDR3 protein once. The sample contains just over 1 million distinct CDR3 sequences, more than 35% of which appear only once. Sequenced: blood. These receptors all come from a woman aged 60-75 years in good health.

The chain employs TRBV25-1 and TRBJ2-5; 8 nucleotides match TRBD2. The DNA matches TRBJ2-7 better at its end, which makes the J call doubtful. The CDR3 spans 12 residues. The germline gives CDR1 MGHDK, CDR2 SYGVNS. CDR3 sequence (DNA): TGTGCCAGCAGTCCTAGCGGGTGCGAGCAGTACTTC. This translates into CASSPSGCEQYF.

This chain links TRBV15 with TRBJ2-1; the D gene is possibly TRBD1 (6 bases). Trimming pared 5 bases from V and 5 bases from J, leaving 16 bases between. The CDR3 is 15 amino acids. The V gene's germline CDR1 is LNHNV and CDR2 YYDKDF (reference sequence). The CDR3 here is CATSPRAGVHNEQFF. CDR3 DNA sequence: TGTGCCACCAGCCCCCGGGCAGGGGTCCACAATGAGCAGTTCTTC. Filled out from reference TRBV15 and TRBJ2-1, the complete variable domain reads DAMVIQNPRYQVTQFGKPVTLSCSQTLNHNVMYWYQQKSSQAPKLLFHYYDKDFNNEADTPDNFQSRRPNTSFCFLDIRSPGLGDTAMYLCATSPRAGVHNEQFFGPGTRLTVL.

This clonotype has only a few counts. The genes are TRBV29-1 and TRBJ1-5, with D unclear. CDR3 length: 12 amino acids. V dropped 4 bases and J dropped 6 bases, with 10 bases sitting between them. Looked up from germline, CDR1 is SQVTM and CDR2 is ANQGSEA. For the CDR3, the DNA is TGCAGCGTTGTGTCGGGTACTCAGCCCCAGCATTTT. This encodes CSVVSGTQPQHF.

The V and J genes are TRBV14 and TRBJ1-2; D might be TRBD1 (6 bases). CDR1 is SGHDN and CDR2 is FVKESK in the germline V gene. The V gene lost 0 bases and the J gene lost 5 bases, with 10 bases spanning the gap. The CDR3 covers 14 residues. CDR3 in DNA: TGTGCCAGCAGCCAAGATCGCAGGGGATATGGCTACACCTTC. This sequence encodes CASSQDRRGYGYTF.

This clonotype showed up just a few times. The chain joins TRBV5-1 to TRBJ2-1, with a tentative D call TRBD2 (6 bases). This CDR3 has 16 amino acids. Trimming stripped 0 bases from V and 0 bases from J, with 10 bases between. Germline V CDR1 and CDR2: SGHRS, YFSETQ. CDR3 region: CASSLDAGLSYNEQFF. The CDR3 DNA sequence: TGCGCCAGCAGCTTGGACGCGGGACTCTCCTACAATGAGCAGTTCTTC.

This clonotype was counted a few times. The chain recombines TRBV12-3 or TRBV12-4 with TRBJ2-7, with 8 bases aligning to TRBD2. V dropped 5 bases and J dropped 4; count of bases not matched to a gene: 10. This CDR3 spans 15 amino acids. DNA for the CDR3: TGTGCCAGCAGTCCCGTTAGCGGGATTAAGTACGAGCAGTACTTC. This translates into CASSPVSGIKYEQYF.

About this clonotype: A junction boundary mismatches the germline segment, possibly from a read error. The V and J genes are TRBV6-2 or TRBV6-3 and TRBJ2-1; D possibly corresponds to TRBD2 (6 bases). Germline-derived CDR1 and CDR2 are MNHEY and SVGEGT. This CDR3 comprises 16 residues. CDR3 protein: CASSYSPGGAYNEQLF. In DNA, the CDR3 is TGTGCCAGCAGTTACTCCCCGGGCGGGGCCTACAATGAGCAGCTCTTC.

This chain links TRBV27 with TRBJ2-7; D possibly corresponds to TRBD1 (6 bases). The CDR3 consists of 13 residues. V was shortened by 5 bases and J by 3 bases, with 11 bases between the two germline ends. CDR1 is MNHEY and CDR2 is SMNVEV in the germline V gene (reference sequence). CDR3: CASSPDSYYEQYF. The CDR3 DNA follows: TGTGCCAGCAGTCCGGACAGCTACTACGAGCAGTACTTC.

This chain joins TRBV11-2 and TRBJ2-4, with TRBD2 matching 7 bases. Trimming cost V 6 bases and J 0 bases; bases outside gene matches: 8. The CDR3 is 16 amino acids. Germline V gene lookup returns CDR1 SGHAT and CDR2 FQNNGV. CDR3 coding DNA: TGTGCCAGCAGATCTCTAGCGGAGGTAGCCAAAAACATTCAGTACTTC. Its protein product is CASRSLAEVAKNIQYF. Full variable domain (missing parts from reference TRBV11-2 and TRBJ2-4): EAGVAQSPRYKIIEKRQSVAFWCNPISGHATLYWYQQILGQGPKLLIQFQNNGVVDDSQLPKDRFSAERLKGVDSTLKIQPAKLEDSAVYLCASRSLAEVAKNIQYFGAGTRLSVL.

In DNA form, the CDR3 reads TGTGCCAGCAGTAAACCGGGACTAGCGGATCAAGAGACCCAGTACTTC. Translated: CASSKPGLADQETQYF. The chain employs TRBV28 and TRBJ2-5; 11 nucleotides agree with TRBD2. J lost 2 bases, V lost 5 bases, and 7 bases had no gene match. Germline V lookup: CDR1 MDHEN, CDR2 SYDVKM. CDR3 length: 16 amino acids.

The chain couples TRBV30 to TRBJ1-2; the D is unclear. This CDR3 has 13 amino acids. Germline CDR1 is GTSNPN and CDR2 is SVGIG (reference sequence). The ends were cut back, 2 bases at V and 2 bases at J, with 9 bases in the middle. CDR3 sequence: CAWSPGTNYGYTF. The CDR3 DNA is TGTGCCTGGAGTCCCGGTACGAACTATGGCTACACCTTC.

There are a few counts of this clonotype. The chain carries TRBV27 and TRBJ2-7; 8 bases align to TRBD2. The ends lost 6 bases at V and 0 bases at J; junction bases unmatched: 7. The germline CDR1 and CDR2 sequences are MNHEY and SMNVEV (reference sequence). The CDR3 has 15 amino acids. The CDR3 protein is CASRRAGVLSYEQYF. As DNA, the CDR3 is TGTGCCAGCAGACGAGCGGGGGTACTCTCCTACGAGCAGTACTTC.

The CDR3 sequence: CASVLRNQETQYF. CDR3 nucleotides: TGTGCCAGCGTCCTCCGCAACCAAGAGACCCAGTACTTC. This rearrangement joins TRBV6-1 to TRBJ2-5; D remains unclear. Looked up from germline, CDR1 is MNHNS and CDR2 is SASEGT. CDR3 length: 13 amino acids. Deletions cut 8 bases from V and 0 bases from J, with 10 bases between.

The rearrangement uses TRBV14 and TRBJ2-7; TRBD2 matches 8 bases. The CDR3 length is 19 residues. Trimming at V came to 1 base and at J to 2 bases, leaving 16 bases not matched to a gene. Germline V lookup: CDR1 SGHDN, CDR2 FVKESK. This chain's CDR3 is CASSQVSRISGTETYEQYF. The CDR3 nucleotides are TGTGCCAGCAGCCAAGTATCTCGCATTAGCGGGACCGAGACCTACGAGCAGTACTTC.

The chain couples TRBV4-2 to TRBJ2-7; 10 nucleotides match TRBD2. The J call is uncertain, as TRBJ2-4 better fits the DNA end. CDR1 is LGHNA, CDR2 YNFKEQ, per germline. The length of the CDR3 is 15 residues. The chain's CDR3 is CASSQDRAGGNIQYF. The CDR3 nucleotides are TGTGCCAGCAGCCAAGATCGAGCGGGAGGGAACATTCAGTACTTC.

The rearrangement links TRBV20-1 to TRBJ2-3; 11 nucleotides agree with TRBD2. Losses at the gene ends were 0 bases for V and 7 bases for J; bases not matched to a gene: 6. Germline-derived CDR1 and CDR2 are DFQATT and SNEGSKA (reference sequence). The CDR3 contains 15 residues. This CDR3 reads CSARELAGELYTQYF. The CDR3 region has the DNA TGCAGTGCTAGAGAACTAGCGGGAGAATTATATACGCAGTATTTT.

This clonotype was counted between two and nine times. The V and J genes are TRBV20-1 and TRBJ2-5; TRBD2 agrees at 10 bases. V gave up 1 base and J gave up 5 bases; unmatched junction bases: 7. Looked up from germline, CDR1 is DFQATT and CDR2 is SNEGSKA (reference sequence). This CDR3 spans 15 amino acids. CDR3: CSARVPSGRTETQYF. The CDR3 nucleotides read TGCAGTGCTAGAGTCCCTAGCGGGAGAACGGAGACCCAGTACTTC.

This clonotype showed up just a few times. A much larger clone sits a single nucleotide away, making a read error possible. J is TRBJ2-3 and V is TRBV20-1; D is uncertain. Germline CDR1 reads DFQATT; CDR2 reads SNEGSKA (reference sequence). There are 13 residues in the CDR3. V was trimmed by 5 bases and J by 1 base, leaving 10 bases between them. CDR3 sequence: CSAAPMGTDTQYF. The CDR3 bases are TGCAGTGCTGCCCCGATGGGCACAGATACGCAGTATTTT.

The V and J genes are TRBV29-1 and TRBJ2-4; D remains unclear. Germline V lookup: CDR1 SQVTM, CDR2 ANQGSEA. The CDR3 has 11 residues. V was trimmed by 6 bases and J by 12 bases, leaving 15 bases between them. The CDR3 is CSVDLRTGQYF. CDR3 in DNA: TGCAGCGTGGACCTTCGGACGGGTCAGTACTTC.

This clonotype occurred a few times. This chain joins TRBV7-8 and TRBJ2-4; D possibly corresponds to TRBD2 (5 bases). The CDR3 loop spans 18 amino acids. Germline V gives CDR1 SGHVS, CDR2 FQNEAQ. Deletions cut 1 base from V and 1 base from J, with 17 bases between. CDR3 region: CASSLVGRGLTAKNIQYF. CDR3 coding DNA: TGTGCCAGCAGCTTAGTCGGCCGGGGTCTAACGGCCAAAAACATTCAGTACTTC.

The V and J genes are TRBV2 and TRBJ1-6; D is undetermined. V lost 4 bases and J 9 bases, leaving 7 bases between the germline ends. Germline V gene lookup returns CDR1 SNHLY and CDR2 FYNNEI. This CDR3 comprises 12 residues. CDR3 residues: CASSGVGSPLHF. As DNA, the CDR3 is TGTGCCAGCAGTGGCGTGGGTTCACCCCTCCACTTT.

V usage is TRBV12-3 or TRBV12-4 and J usage is TRBJ1-6; TRBD1 matches 8 bases. V was clipped by 3 bases and J by 8 bases; unmatched bases: 3. The CDR3 contains 14 residues. Here the CDR3 DNA reads TGTGCCAGCAGTTTGAGGGACAGGTATTCACCCCTCCACTTT. Its translation is CASSLRDRYSPLHF.

The J gene is TRBJ2-1, the V gene TRBV14, with 8 bases matching TRBD1. J lost 3 bases, V lost 1 base, and 8 bases had no gene match. Germline V CDR1 and CDR2: SGHDN, FVKESK. The CDR3 totals 17 residues. The CDR3 bases are TGTGCCAGCAGCCAAGGACTGGGACAGGTTTTCTACAATGAGCAGTTCTTC. It encodes CASSQGLGQVFYNEQFF.

This clonotype was observed a few times. The chain links TRBV9 to TRBJ2-7; D possibly corresponds to TRBD1 (6 bases). Trimming shortened V by 3 bases and J by 1 base, and 11 bases separated the two germline ends. This CDR3 has 14 residues. Germline V gene data show CDR1 as SGDLS and CDR2 as YYNGEE. This chain's CDR3 is CASSAQGQSYEQYF. In DNA form, the CDR3 reads TGTGCCAGCAGCGCACAAGGACAGTCCTACGAGCAGTACTTC. Using reference TRBV9 and TRBJ2-7 for the parts outside the CDR3, the full variable domain is DSGVTQTPKHLITATGQRVTLRCSPRSGDLSVYWYQQSLDQGLQFLIQYYNGEERAKGNILERFSAQQFPDLHSELNLSSLELGDSALYFCASSAQGQSYEQYFGPGTRLTVT.

This chain links TRBV7-8 with TRBJ2-5, with D possibly TRBD1 on 5 matching bases. The J call is doubtful: the DNA matches TRBJ2-1 better. The CDR3 sequence is 16 residues long. CDR1 and CDR2 from the germline V gene are SGHVS and FQNEAQ. Written as DNA, the CDR3 is TGTGCCAGCAGCTTGACCCGTCGGTCAGGGCAAGAGACCCAGTTCTTC. Translated, it gives CASSLTRRSGQETQFF.

The J gene is TRBJ2-3, the V gene TRBV9, with D possibly TRBD2 on 6 matching bases. V lost 4 bases to trimming and J lost 5 bases, with 23 bases between them. Germline CDR1 and CDR2: SGDLS and YYNGEE. The CDR3 extends over 17 amino acids. The CDR3 loop reads CASSLGLPRTPGDTQYF. The CDR3 DNA reads as TGTGCCAGCAGCCTGGGACTTCCCCGAACTCCAGGAGATACGCAGTATTTT.